Following are 20 T cell receptor beta chains from one sample sequenced in a study of identical twins. Each CDR3 protein is one row after TCRdb ran MiXCR on the 5' RACE reads. The sample yields 310,000 or so distinct CDR3 sequences, roughly 9% seen once. The same data also went into a second study, on yellow fever vaccine responses in identical twins.

Source material: CD8+ T cells sorted from blood. These receptors were taken from a woman between 18 and 29 years old in good health.

This clonotype was counted only a few times. This sequence joins TRBV7-9 and TRBJ2-1; 11 positions agree with TRBD2. V dropped 5 bases and J dropped 8; count of bases not matched to a gene: 8. Germline CDR1 reads SEHNR; CDR2 reads FQNEAQ (reference sequence). The CDR3 is 15 amino acids. The CDR3 protein is CASSGSGRAPDEQFF. Here the CDR3 DNA reads TGTGCCAGCAGCGGTAGCGGGAGGGCCCCCGATGAGCAGTTCTTC.

This chain links TRBV20-1 with TRBJ2-5; the match to TRBD2 covers 10 bases. Germline trimming cut 0 bases from V and 4 bases from J; bases unmatched to any gene: 11. Per germline, CDR1 DFQATT and CDR2 SNEGSKA (reference sequence). CDR3 size: 17 residues. The CDR3 here is CSARDLWASGGGETQYF. The CDR3, as DNA: TGCAGTGCTAGAGATTTGTGGGCTAGCGGGGGAGGAGAGACCCAGTACTTC.

This clonotype was seen repeatedly, ten times or more. The chain combines TRBV27 with TRBJ2-1, with 9 bases matching TRBD1. CDR3 length: 14 residues. Germline values: CDR1 MNHEY, CDR2 SMNVEV (reference sequence). V shed 5 bases and J 9 bases; nucleotides not matched to a gene: 8. CDR3 sequence (DNA): TGTGCCAGCAGTGCCCGACAGGGGGGGACTGAGCAGTTCTTC. Its protein product is CASSARQGGTEQFF.

Many counts were recorded for this clonotype. This rearrangement joins TRBV15 to TRBJ2-1; 7 positions agree with TRBD2. The CDR3 loop spans 13 amino acids. With 3 bases clipped from V and 8 bases from J, the junction kept 4 bases outside the gene matches. Germline V gene data show CDR1 as LNHNV and CDR2 as YYDKDF (reference sequence). The CDR3 here is CATSSLGGDEQFF. In DNA form, the CDR3 reads TGTGCCACCAGCAGCCTGGGGGGGGATGAGCAGTTCTTC. Full variable domain (missing parts from reference TRBV15 and TRBJ2-1): DAMVIQNPRYQVTQFGKPVTLSCSQTLNHNVMYWYQQKSSQAPKLLFHYYDKDFNNEADTPDNFQSRRPNTSFCFLDIRSPGLGDTAMYLCATSSLGGDEQFFGPGTRLTVL.

The rearrangement links TRBV13 to TRBJ1-5; D is possibly TRBD1 (5 bases). The CDR3 extends over 15 amino acids. CDR1 and CDR2 (germline): PRHDT, FYEKMQ (reference sequence). V lost 0 bases, J lost 5 bases, and 11 bases lay in between. CDR3 region: CASSLGLQADQPQHF. The CDR3 nucleotides read TGTGCCAGCAGCTTAGGATTACAGGCGGATCAGCCCCAGCATTTT.

This clonotype occurred a few times. V and J are TRBV29-1 and TRBJ2-3; D remains unclear. Germline V CDR1 and CDR2: SQVTM, ANQGSEA. The CDR3 consists of 12 residues. V lost 4 bases, J lost 6 bases, and 11 bases lay in between. CDR3 region: CSVGLDWDTQYF. CDR3 nucleotides: TGCAGCGTTGGACTGGATTGGGATACGCAGTATTTT.

This clonotype was found many times. The chain employs TRBV19 and TRBJ2-7, with 9 bases lining up with TRBD1. V lost 6 bases and J lost 5; bases outside the gene matches: 8. The CDR3 runs 14 residues. In germline, CDR1 is LNHDA, CDR2 SQIVND (reference sequence). This chain's CDR3 is CASRGQGRKNEQYF. For the CDR3, the DNA is TGTGCCAGTAGAGGACAGGGGAGAAAGAACGAGCAGTACTTC.

In its sample, this clonotype was seen many times. V and J are TRBV29-1 and TRBJ2-3, with TRBD2 matching 10 bases. The CDR3 runs 17 residues. The germline V gene encodes CDR1 SQVTM and CDR2 ANQGSEA. V was clipped by 0 bases and J by 2 bases; unmatched bases: 8. CDR3 protein: CSVEDWASGSNTDTQYF. As DNA, the CDR3 is TGCAGCGTTGAAGATTGGGCTAGCGGGAGCAACACAGATACGCAGTATTTT.

In this sample, this clonotype turned up a few times. The chain employs TRBV9 and TRBJ1-6; 7 nucleotides line up with TRBD1. The germline V gene has CDR1 SGDLS and CDR2 YYNGEE. CDR3 length: 15 amino acids. J gave up 9 bases and V 4 bases, and 10 bases lay outside the gene matches. The CDR3 sequence is CASSPSGTEGSPLHF. The CDR3 DNA sequence: TGTGCCAGCAGCCCATCCGGGACAGAGGGTTCACCCCTCCACTTT.

A remark on this clonotype: Since a much larger clone is just one base distant, this may be a read error. The chain recombines TRBV9 with TRBJ2-3; no clear D. CDR1 is SGDLS, CDR2 YYNGEE, per germline. This CDR3 comprises 11 residues. V was shortened by 5 bases and J by 4 bases, with 5 bases between the two germline ends. CDR3 DNA sequence: TGTGCCAGCAGTGATGCAGATACGCAGTATTTT. Protein sequence: CASSDADTQYF.

This clonotype turned up a few times. The genes are TRBV5-1 and TRBJ2-7, with 9 nucleotides matching TRBD2. This CDR3 comprises 16 residues. Germline V gene data show CDR1 as SGHRS and CDR2 as YFSETQ. V was pared by 6 bases and J by 5 bases, with 15 bases of the junction left unmatched. The CDR3 sequence: CASKFGLAGVLDEQYF. DNA of the CDR3: TGCGCCAGCAAATTCGGATTAGCGGGAGTGTTGGACGAGCAGTACTTC.

This chain joins TRBV4-3 and TRBJ2-7; tentatively, D is TRBD2 (5 bases). The CDR3 extends over 16 amino acids. From germline, CDR1 is LGHNA and CDR2 YSLEER. Trimming cost V 0 bases and J 3 bases, with 15 bases left between them. The CDR3: CASSQDRWEKIYEQYF. The CDR3 region has the DNA TGCGCCAGCAGCCAAGATCGATGGGAGAAGATCTACGAGCAGTACTTC.

This clonotype was observed at least ten times. The gene calls are TRBV7-9 and TRBJ1-5, with D uncertain. The V end lost 7 bases, the J end lost 7 bases, and 17 bases lay between the germline ends. The CDR3 is 14 amino acids. The germline V gene has CDR1 SEHNR and CDR2 FQNEAQ (reference sequence). The CDR3 loop reads CASKWGRVGQPQHF. CDR3 DNA: TGTGCCAGCAAGTGGGGTAGGGTCGGGCAGCCCCAGCATTTT.

This clonotype was counted at least ten times. This chain uses TRBV5-1 with TRBJ2-1; 10 positions match TRBD2. The germline CDR1 and CDR2 sequences are SGHRS and YFSETQ. J gave up 5 bases and V 5 bases, and 10 bases lay outside the gene matches. This CDR3 comprises 16 residues. The CDR3: CASRYEGLALDNEQFF. CDR3 in DNA: TGCGCCAGCAGGTACGAGGGACTAGCGCTCGACAATGAGCAGTTCTTC. Drawing the rest from reference TRBV5-1 and TRBJ2-1, the complete variable domain is KAGVTQTPRYLIKTRGQQVTLSCSPISGHRSVSWYQQTPGQGLQFLFEYFSETQRNKGNFPGRFSGRQFSNSRSEMNVSTLELGDSALYLCASRYEGLALDNEQFFGPGTRLTVL.

There are a few counts of this clonotype. The germline gene is not matched at one end of the junction; a read error may be the cause. The chain employs TRBV27 and TRBJ2-3; 13 bases match TRBD2. This CDR3 region has 13 residues. Germline assignment: CDR1 MNHEY and CDR2 SMNVEV (reference sequence). The CDR3, as DNA: TGTGCCAGCAGTTTTTCGGGACTAGCGGGACTAAAATTT. Protein: CASSFSGLAGLKF.

This clonotype was found many times. The chain has TRBV5-5 and TRBJ1-5; D perhaps matches TRBD1 (5 bases). Germline assignment: CDR1 SGHKS and CDR2 YYEKEE (reference sequence). The V and J ends lost 2 bases and 0 bases respectively, with 9 bases between them. The CDR3 is 15 amino acids. Here the CDR3 DNA reads TGTGCCAGCAGCTTAGGGGCGAATAGCAATCAGCCCCAGCATTTT. Amino acids: CASSLGANSNQPQHF.

This clonotype was counted a single time. The genes are TRBV7-6 and TRBJ2-7; D call uncertain. Trimming shortened V by 1 base and J by 4 bases, and 8 bases separated the two germline ends. The CDR3 is 13 amino acids. Per germline, CDR1 SGHVS and CDR2 FNYEAQ. The CDR3 DNA sequence: TGTGCCAGCAGCTTAGGTCCTATTTACGAGCAGTACTTC. Encoded protein: CASSLGPIYEQYF.

This clonotype was observed many times. The chain carries TRBV4-2 and TRBJ2-7, with 9 bases matching TRBD1. V shed 4 bases, J shed 4 bases, and the junction held 5 bases outside the gene matches. CDR3 size: 14 residues. Germline-derived CDR1 and CDR2 are LGHNA and YNFKEQ. Here the CDR3 reads CASSLRQGDYEQYF. The CDR3 DNA reads TGTGCCAGCAGCCTCCGACAGGGGGATTACGAGCAGTACTTC.

This clonotype has a handful of counts. The chain recombines TRBV29-1 with TRBJ2-5; D is ambiguous. The CDR3 is 10 residues long. Deletions cut 4 bases from V and 4 bases from J, with 4 bases between. Germline V CDR1 and CDR2: SQVTM, ANQGSEA. The CDR3 nucleotides read TGCAGCGTTGTTGGAGAGACCCAGTACTTC. The encoded protein is CSVVGETQYF.

The chain uses TRBV4-3 and TRBJ2-1; D may be TRBD2 (6 bases). Trimming left V 2 bases short and J 3 bases short, with 17 bases between. Germline V gene data show CDR1 as LGHNA and CDR2 as YSLEER. This CDR3 is built from 17 residues. CDR3 region: CASSQKGLHGHYNEQFF. The CDR3 coding sequence is TGCGCCAGCAGCCAAAAGGGACTCCACGGACACTACAATGAGCAGTTCTTC.